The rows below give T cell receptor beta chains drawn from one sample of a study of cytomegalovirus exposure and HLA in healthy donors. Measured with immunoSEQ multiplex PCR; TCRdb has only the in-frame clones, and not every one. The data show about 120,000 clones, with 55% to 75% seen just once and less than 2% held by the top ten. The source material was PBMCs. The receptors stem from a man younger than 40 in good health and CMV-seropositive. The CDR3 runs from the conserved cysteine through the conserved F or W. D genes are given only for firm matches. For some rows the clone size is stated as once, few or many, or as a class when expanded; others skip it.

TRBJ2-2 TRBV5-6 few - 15 CASSYTGMNTGELFF TGTGCCAGCAGCTACACAGGGATGAACACCGGGGAGCTGTTTTTT
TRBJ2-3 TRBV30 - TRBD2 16 CAWSVGRLAGGDTQYF TGTGCCTGGAGTGTTGGGAGACTAGCGGGAGGGGATACGCAGTATTTT
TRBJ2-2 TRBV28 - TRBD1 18 CASSLILADRAYRGELFF TGTGCCAGCAGTTTAATTCTTGCGGACAGGGCGTATCGGGGGGAGCTGTTTTTT
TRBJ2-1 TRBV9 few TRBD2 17 CASSVASGSLTYNEQFF TGTGCCAGCAGCGTCGCTAGCGGGAGTTTGACTTACAATGAGCAGTTCTTC
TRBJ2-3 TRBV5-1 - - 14 CASGGGTSTDTQYF TGCGCCAGCGGTGGGGGGACGAGCACAGATACGCAGTATTTT
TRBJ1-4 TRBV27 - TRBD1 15 CASSRIQGSYEKLFF TGTGCCAGCAGTCGAATACAGGGGAGCTACGAAAAACTGTTTTTT
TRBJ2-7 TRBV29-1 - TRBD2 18 CGVEEGAGWSGRVDEQYF TGCGGCGTTGAAGAGGGGGCGGGTTGGAGCGGGAGGGTGGACGAGCAGTACTTC
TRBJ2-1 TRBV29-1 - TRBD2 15 CSGTSGPSSYNEQFF TGCAGTGGGACTAGCGGACCCTCCTCCTACAATGAGCAGTTCTTC
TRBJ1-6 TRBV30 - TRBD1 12 CAWAGGYSPLHF TGTGCCTGGGCAGGGGGGTATTCACCCCTCCACTTT
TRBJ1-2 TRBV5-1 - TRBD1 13 CASSLVGGTGYTF TGCGCCAGCAGCTTGGTAGGGGGCACTGGCTACACCTTC
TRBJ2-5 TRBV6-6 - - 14 CASVPREREETQYF TGTGCCAGCGTCCCCCGGGAGCGGGAAGAGACCCAGTACTTC
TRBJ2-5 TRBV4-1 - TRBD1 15 CASSQYGQEQETQYF TGCGCCAGCAGCCAATACGGACAGGAACAAGAGACCCAGTACTTC
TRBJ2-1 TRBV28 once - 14 CASGTPGTLNEQFF TGTGCCAGCGGAACCCCCGGGACTCTCAATGAGCAGTTCTTC
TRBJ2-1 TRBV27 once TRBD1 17 CASSPFDGDSLYNEQFF TGTGCCAGCAGTCCCTTCGATGGGGACAGTTTATACAATGAGCAGTTCTTC
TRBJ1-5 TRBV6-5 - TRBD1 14 CASSGDRAGQPQHF TGTGCCAGCAGTGGCGACAGGGCGGGTCAGCCCCAGCATTTT
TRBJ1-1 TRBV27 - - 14 CASSPINRDTEAFF TGTGCCAGCAGTCCAATAAACAGGGACACTGAAGCTTTCTTT
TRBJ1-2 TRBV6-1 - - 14 CASSVRTEVTGYTF TGTGCCAGCAGTGTGAGAACAGAAGTTACAGGCTACACCTTC
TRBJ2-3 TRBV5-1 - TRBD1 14 CASSLGGLTDTQYF TGCGCCAGCAGCTTAGGGGGCCTCACAGATACGCAGTATTTT
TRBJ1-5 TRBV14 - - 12 CASSLFNQPQHF TGTGCCAGCAGCCTATTCAATCAGCCCCAGCATTTT
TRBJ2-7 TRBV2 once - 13 CASSEILNYEQYF TGTGCCAGCAGTGAAATACTAAACTACGAGCAGTACTTC
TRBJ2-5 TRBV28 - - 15 CASSFLASGRETQYF TGTGCCAGCAGTTTCCTAGCGTCCGGAAGAGAGACCCAGTACTTC
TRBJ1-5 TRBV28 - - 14 CASRGMGRNQPQHF TGTGCCAGCAGAGGCATGGGCCGCAATCAGCCCCAGCATTTT
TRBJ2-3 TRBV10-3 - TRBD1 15 CAISEVQGAADTQYF TGTGCCATCAGTGAGGTACAGGGGGCGGCAGATACGCAGTATTTT
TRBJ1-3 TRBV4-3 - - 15 CASSPGRDSGNTIYF TGCGCCAGCAGCCCTGGCAGGGACTCTGGAAACACCATATATTTT
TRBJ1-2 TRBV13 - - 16 CASSLVGLVQPYGYTF TGTGCCAGCAGCTTAGTGGGGCTCGTACAACCCTATGGCTACACCTTC
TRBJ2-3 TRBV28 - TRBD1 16 CASRDPGQGFSDTQYF TGTGCCAGCAGGGATCCGGGACAGGGTTTTTCAGATACGCAGTATTTT
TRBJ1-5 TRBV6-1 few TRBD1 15 CASSSGGYSNQPQHF TGTGCCAGCAGTTCAGGGGGCTATAGCAATCAGCCCCAGCATTTT
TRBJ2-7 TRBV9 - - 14 CASSVEEATYEQYF TGTGCCAGCAGCGTAGAAGAGGCGACCTACGAGCAGTACTTC
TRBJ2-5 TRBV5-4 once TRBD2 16 CASSLGTSGSWETQYF TGTGCCAGCAGCTTGGGGACTAGCGGGAGTTGGGAGACCCAGTACTTC
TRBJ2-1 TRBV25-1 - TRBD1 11 CASRIPGQLFF TGTGCCAGCAGAATACCGGGACAGCTGTTCTTC
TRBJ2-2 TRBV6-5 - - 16 CASSYSRVMDTGELFF TGTGCCAGCAGTTACTCGAGGGTTATGGACACCGGGGAGCTGTTTTTT
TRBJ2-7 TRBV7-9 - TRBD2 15 CASSPISGRAYEQYF TGTGCCAGCAGCCCCATTAGCGGGAGAGCCTACGAGCAGTACTTC
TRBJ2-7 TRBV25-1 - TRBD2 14 CASSEEGGSDEQYF TGTGCCAGCAGTGAAGAAGGCGGGAGCGACGAGCAGTACTTC
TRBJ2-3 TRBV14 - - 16 CASSQDGGASTDTQYF TGTGCCAGCAGCCAAGATGGTGGGGCCTCCACAGATACGCAGTATTTT
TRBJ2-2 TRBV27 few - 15 CASSVTGPPGGELFF TGTGCCAGCAGTGTTACAGGTCCCCCGGGCGGGGAGCTGTTTTTT
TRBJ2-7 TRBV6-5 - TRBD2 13 CASSWEGPNEQYF TGTGCCAGCAGCTGGGAGGGTCCCAACGAGCAGTACTTC
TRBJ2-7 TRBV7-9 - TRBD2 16 CASSRNLAGVSYEQYF TGTGCCAGCAGCCGAAATCTAGCGGGAGTTTCCTACGAGCAGTACTTC
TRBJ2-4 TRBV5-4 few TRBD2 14 CASSLGTSLDIQYF TGTGCCAGCAGTTTGGGGACTAGCCTTGACATTCAGTACTTC
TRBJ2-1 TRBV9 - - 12 CASSVDLTEQFF TGTGCCAGCAGCGTAGACTTAACTGAGCAGTTCTTC
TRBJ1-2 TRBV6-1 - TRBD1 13 CASSPDRHYGYTF TGTGCCAGCAGTCCGGACAGGCATTATGGCTACACCTTC
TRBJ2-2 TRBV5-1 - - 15 CASSLSGINTGELFF TGCGCCAGCAGCTTGTCAGGGATCAACACCGGGGAGCTGTTTTTT
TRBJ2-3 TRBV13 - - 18 CASSLSRLARHSTDTQYF TGTGCCAGCAGCCTGTCCCGGCTAGCCCGCCATAGCACAGATACGCAGTATTTT
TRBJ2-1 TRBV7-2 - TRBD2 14 CASSLRLAGNEQFF TGTGCCAGCAGCCTACGACTAGCGGGGAATGAGCAGTTCTTC
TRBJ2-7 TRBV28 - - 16 CASSYRRGRGAYEQYF TGTGCCAGCAGTTATCGGAGGGGGAGGGGAGCCTACGAGCAGTACTTC
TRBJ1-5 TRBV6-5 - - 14 CASGKHEGNQPQHF TGTGCCAGCGGAAAACACGAGGGCAATCAGCCCCAGCATTTT
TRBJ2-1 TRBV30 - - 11 CAWSVGGEQFF TGTGCCTGGAGTGTAGGCGGAGAGCAGTTCTTC
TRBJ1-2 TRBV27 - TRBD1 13 CASSRDRYYGYTF TGTGCCAGCAGCCGGGACAGGTACTATGGCTACACCTTC
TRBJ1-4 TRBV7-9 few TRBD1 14 CASSLTGADEKLFF TGTGCCAGCAGCTTAACAGGGGCGGATGAAAAACTGTTTTTT
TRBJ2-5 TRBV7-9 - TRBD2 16 CASRPSGPPSLETQYF TGTGCCAGCAGACCTAGCGGGCCACCCTCACTAGAGACCCAGTACTTC
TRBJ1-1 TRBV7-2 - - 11 CASSLPPLAFF TGTGCCAGCAGCTTACCCCCTTTAGCTTTCTTT
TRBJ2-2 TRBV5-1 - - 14 CASSLAGNTGELFF TGCGCCAGCAGCTTGGCAGGGAACACCGGGGAGCTGTTTTTT
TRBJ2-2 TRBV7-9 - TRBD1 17 CASSSHRGRGNTGELFF TGTGCCAGCAGCTCCCACAGGGGGCGAGGGAACACCGGGGAGCTGTTTTTT